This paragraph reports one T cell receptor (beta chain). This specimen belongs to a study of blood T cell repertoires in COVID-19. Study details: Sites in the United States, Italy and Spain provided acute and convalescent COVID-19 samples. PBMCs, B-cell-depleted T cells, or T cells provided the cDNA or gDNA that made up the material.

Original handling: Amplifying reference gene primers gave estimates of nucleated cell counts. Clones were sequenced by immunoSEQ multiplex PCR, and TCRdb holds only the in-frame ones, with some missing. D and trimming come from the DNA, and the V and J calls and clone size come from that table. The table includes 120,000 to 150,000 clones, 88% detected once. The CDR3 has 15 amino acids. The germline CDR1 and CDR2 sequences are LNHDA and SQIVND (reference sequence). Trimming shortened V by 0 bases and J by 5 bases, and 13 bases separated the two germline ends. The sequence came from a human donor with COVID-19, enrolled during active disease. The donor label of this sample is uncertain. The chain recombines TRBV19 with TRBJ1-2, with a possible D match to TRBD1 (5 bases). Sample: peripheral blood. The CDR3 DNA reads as TGTGCCAGTAGTATAGATGGAGCAGGGTCGTATGGCTACACCTTC. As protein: CASSIDGAGSYGYTF.